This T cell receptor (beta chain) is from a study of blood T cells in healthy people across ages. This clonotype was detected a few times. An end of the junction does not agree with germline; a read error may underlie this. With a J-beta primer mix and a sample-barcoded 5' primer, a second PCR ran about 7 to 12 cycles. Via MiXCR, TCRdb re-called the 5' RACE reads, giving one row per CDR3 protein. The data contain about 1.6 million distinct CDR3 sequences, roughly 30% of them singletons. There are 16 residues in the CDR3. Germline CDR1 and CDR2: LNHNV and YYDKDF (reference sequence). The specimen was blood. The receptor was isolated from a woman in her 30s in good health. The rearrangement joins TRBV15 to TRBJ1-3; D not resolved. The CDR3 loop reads CATSRGSVVRGSTIYF. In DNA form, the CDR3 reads TGTGCCACCAGCAGAGGATCGGTGGTACGAGGAAGCACCATATATTTT.